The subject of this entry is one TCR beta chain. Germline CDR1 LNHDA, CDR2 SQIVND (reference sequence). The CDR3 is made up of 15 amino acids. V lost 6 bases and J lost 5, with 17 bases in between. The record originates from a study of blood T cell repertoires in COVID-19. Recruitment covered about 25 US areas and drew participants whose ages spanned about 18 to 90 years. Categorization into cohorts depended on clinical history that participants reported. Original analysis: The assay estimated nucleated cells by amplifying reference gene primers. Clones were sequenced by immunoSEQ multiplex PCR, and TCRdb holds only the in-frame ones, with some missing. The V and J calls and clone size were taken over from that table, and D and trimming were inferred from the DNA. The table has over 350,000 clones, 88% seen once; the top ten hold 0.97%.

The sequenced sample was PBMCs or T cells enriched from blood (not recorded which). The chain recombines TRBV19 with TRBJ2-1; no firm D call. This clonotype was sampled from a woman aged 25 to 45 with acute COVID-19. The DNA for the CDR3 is TGTGCCAGTAGCCCGTTAGGAGAACCGAACAATGAGCAGTTCTTC. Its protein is CASSPLGEPNNEQFF. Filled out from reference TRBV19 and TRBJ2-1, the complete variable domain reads DGGITQSPKYLFRKEGQNVTLSCEQNLNHDAMYWYRQDPGQGLRLIYYSQIVNDFQKGDIAEGYSVSREKKESFPLTVTSAQKNPTAFYLCASSPLGEPNNEQFFGPGTRLTVL.